Each of the 20 T cell receptor beta chains below was sequenced from the same sample in a study of blood T cell repertoires in COVID-19. Generated by immunoSEQ multiplex PCR, the TCRdb table keeps only in-frame clones and is missing some. Here the sample spans around 220,000 clones, roughly 84% being singletons. Sequencing was done on a sample of peripheral blood. These TCRs come from a woman aged 40-49 years with active or convalescent COVID-19.

This chain uses TRBV7-2 with TRBJ2-3; the D is unclear. The CDR3 extends over 14 amino acids. Trimming left V 1 base short and J 4 bases short, with 9 bases between. Germline V gene data show CDR1 as SGHTA and CDR2 as FQGNSA. The CDR3 DNA is TGTGCCAGCAGCTTAGTGCGGAGCGCAGATACGCAGTATTTT. As protein: CASSLVRSADTQYF. The complete variable domain, with remaining parts taken from reference TRBV7-2 and TRBJ2-3, reads GAGVSQSPSNKVTEKGKDVELRCDPISGHTALYWYRQSLGQGLEFLIYFQGNSAPDKSGLPSDRFSAERTGGSVSTLTIQRTQQEDSAVYLCASSLVRSADTQYFGPGTRLTVL.

In nucleotides, the CDR3 is TGTGCCAGCAGCCAAGTGGAAGGGAGGACTGAAGCTTTCTTT. Protein sequence: CASSQVEGRTEAFF. V and J are TRBV3-1 (or the pseudogene TRBV3-2) and TRBJ1-1; no definite D call. The CDR3 covers 14 residues. The V end was cut by 1 base, the J end by 5 bases, with 11 bases between. Germline CDR1 is LGHDT and CDR2 is YNNKEL (reference sequence).

The gene calls are TRBV28 and TRBJ2-1; D uncertain. Germline V gene lookup returns CDR1 MDHEN and CDR2 SYDVKM. V lost 4 bases, J lost 3 bases, and 16 bases lay in between. The CDR3 runs to 16 residues. In DNA form, the CDR3 reads TGTGCCAGCAGTTCTCACCCCTCTGACATCTACAATGAGCAGTTCTTC. Protein: CASSSHPSDIYNEQFF. Full variable domain (rest looked up from reference TRBV28 and TRBJ2-1): DVKVTQSSRYLVKRTGEKVFLECVQDMDHENMFWYRQDPGLGLRLIYFSYDVKMKEKGDIPEGYSVSREKKERFSLILESASTNQTSMYLCASSSHPSDIYNEQFFGPGTRLTVL.

This clone was found once. The V and J genes are TRBV2 and TRBJ2-4, with 10 nucleotides matching TRBD1. CDR3 length equals 15 residues. J was trimmed by 8 bases and V by 1 base; bases with no gene match: 5. Germline-derived CDR1 and CDR2 are SNHLY and FYNNEI. In DNA, the CDR3 is TGTGCCAGCAGTGAAGTAGGACAGGGGGTCGACATTCAGTACTTC. Its translation is CASSEVGQGVDIQYF.

This clone was counted between two and nine times. The rearrangement uses TRBV5-4 and TRBJ1-2, with D uncertain. The V and J ends lost 0 bases and 8 bases respectively, with 8 bases between them. CDR3 length: 12 amino acids. From germline, CDR1 is SGHNT and CDR2 YYREEE (reference sequence). The CDR3 sequence: CASSLDLKGYTF. The CDR3 bases are TGTGCCAGCAGCTTGGACTTAAAGGGCTACACCTTC.

This chain joins TRBV5-1 and TRBJ1-2; D is perhaps TRBD1 (5 bases). Germline lookup yields CDR1 SGHRS and CDR2 YFSETQ. The CDR3 runs 14 residues. V was cut by 0 bases and J by 0 bases, with 6 bases left in between. CDR3 sequence (DNA): TGCGCCAGCAGCTTGGTACAGGCTAACTATGGCTACACCTTC. As protein: CASSLVQANYGYTF. Variable domain in full (rest from reference TRBV5-1 and TRBJ1-2): KAGVTQTPRYLIKTRGQQVTLSCSPISGHRSVSWYQQTPGQGLQFLFEYFSETQRNKGNFPGRFSGRQFSNSRSEMNVSTLELGDSALYLCASSLVQANYGYTFGSGTRLTVV.

This clone was observed a single time. The rearrangement links TRBV12-5 to TRBJ2-5, with unresolved D. The ends were cut back, 6 bases at V and 5 bases at J, with 10 bases in the middle. Germline V gives CDR1 LGHNT, CDR2 FRNRAP. This CDR3 is built from 12 residues. The CDR3 nucleotides read TGTGCTAGTGGCCCCCGAGTGGAGACCCAGTACTTC. Its translation is CASGPRVETQYF.

This clone was counted a single time. The genes are TRBV6-5 and TRBJ1-6, with D perhaps matching TRBD1 (6 bases). V lost 2 bases and J 9 bases, leaving 14 bases between the germline ends. The CDR3 extends over 15 amino acids. The germline V gene has CDR1 MNHEY and CDR2 SVGAGI. CDR3 sequence reads: CASSYNRDMGSPLHF. The DNA for the CDR3 is TGTGCCAGCAGTTACAACCGGGACATGGGTTCACCCCTCCACTTT.

The chain recombines TRBV6-1 with TRBJ1-6, with D perhaps matching TRBD1 (6 bases). The V and J ends lost 0 bases and 10 bases respectively, with 10 bases between them. The CDR3 spans 14 residues. Germline V gene sequence: CDR1 MNHNS, CDR2 SASEGT. The CDR3 coding sequence is TGTGCCAGCAGTGAAGCGTCAGGGGAATCACCCCTCCACTTT. Amino acid sequence: CASSEASGESPLHF.

This clone was counted between two and nine times. The rearrangement links TRBV19 to TRBJ1-3; D is undetermined. The germline gives CDR1 LNHDA, CDR2 SQIVND (reference sequence). The CDR3 has 13 amino acids. Trimming took off 3 bases at V and 3 bases at J, with 6 bases between the two ends. The CDR3 region is CASSIFLGNTIYF. CDR3 bases: TGTGCCAGTAGTATCTTCCTTGGAAACACCATATATTTT. The entire variable domain, with the rest obtained from reference TRBV19 and TRBJ1-3, is as follows: DGGITQSPKYLFRKEGQNVTLSCEQNLNHDAMYWYRQDPGQGLRLIYYSQIVNDFQKGDIAEGYSVSREKKESFPLTVTSAQKNPTAFYLCASSIFLGNTIYFGEGSWLTVV.

The chain is built from TRBV6-4 and TRBJ1-2, with D unresolved. The CDR3 is made up of 13 amino acids. Germline assignment: CDR1 MRHNA and CDR2 SNTAGT. V shed 2 bases and J shed 6 bases, with 10 bases lying between them. CDR3 loop: CASSDRENDGYTF. CDR3 sequence (DNA): TGTGCCAGCAGTGACAGGGAGAATGATGGCTACACCTTC.

The chain carries TRBV7-3 and TRBJ1-1; D is undetermined. The V gene lost 2 bases and the J gene lost 1 base, with 11 bases spanning the gap. The CDR3 runs to 15 residues. Germline values: CDR1 SGHTA, CDR2 FQGTGA. The chain's CDR3 is CASSLEGVGNTEAFF. The CDR3 coding sequence is TGTGCCAGCAGCTTAGAGGGCGTGGGGAACACTGAAGCTTTCTTT.

This chain links TRBV5-4 with TRBJ2-1; D is undetermined. Germline V CDR1 and CDR2: SGHNT, YYREEE (reference sequence). The CDR3 is 12 residues long. V lost 2 bases and J lost 8, with 8 bases in between. The CDR3 protein is CASSFGRDEQFF. DNA for the CDR3: TGTGCCAGCAGCTTCGGTCGGGATGAGCAGTTCTTC.

This rearrangement joins TRBV19 to TRBJ1-6, with 7 bases fitting TRBD1. The germline V gene has CDR1 LNHDA and CDR2 SQIVND (reference sequence). V was pared by 0 bases and J by 7 bases, with 6 bases of the junction left unmatched. The CDR3 length is 16 residues. The CDR3 spells CASSIDPTGRNSPLHF. The CDR3 coding sequence is TGTGCCAGTAGTATAGACCCGACAGGGCGGAATTCACCCCTCCACTTT.

The J gene is TRBJ1-5, the V gene TRBV15; no firm D call. Per germline, CDR1 LNHNV and CDR2 YYDKDF (reference sequence). This CDR3 region has 12 residues. V was shortened by 5 bases and J by 4 bases, with 6 bases between the two germline ends. The DNA for the CDR3 is TGTGCCACCAGCCGGGAAAATCAGCCCCAGCATTTT. Protein: CATSRENQPQHF.

V gene TRBV7-9 combines with J gene TRBJ1-1, with D possibly being TRBD1 (6 bases). The CDR3 covers 16 residues. From germline, CDR1 is SEHNR and CDR2 FQNEAQ (reference sequence). Trimming cost V 8 bases and J 5 bases, with 24 bases left between them. CDR3 loop: CASYIFGQPTGTEAFF. The CDR3 DNA reads TGTGCCAGCTACATTTTCGGACAGCCGACGGGGACTGAAGCTTTCTTT.

This chain links TRBV19 with TRBJ1-2; D ambiguous. The V end was cut by 3 bases, the J end by 2 bases, with 7 bases between. The germline CDR1 and CDR2 sequences are LNHDA and SQIVND (reference sequence). CDR3 size: 13 residues. CDR3 region: CASSIGENYGYTF. In DNA, the CDR3 is TGTGCCAGTAGTATTGGAGAAAACTATGGCTACACCTTC.

The V call is TRBV7-9, the J call TRBJ1-6; 9 nucleotides line up with TRBD1. This CDR3 spans 19 amino acids. From germline, CDR1 is SEHNR and CDR2 FQNEAQ (reference sequence). Trimming took 6 bases from V and 9 from J; bases not matched to a gene: 21. CDR3 DNA sequence: TGTGCCAGCAGTCGCATGGGACAGGGATATGGAATTAAGAGTTCACCCCTCCACTTT. It codes for CASSRMGQGYGIKSSPLHF.

V is TRBV28 and J is TRBJ1-6; 7 bases fit TRBD1. Germline-derived CDR1 and CDR2 are MDHEN and SYDVKM. The V segment lost 5 bases and the J segment 7 bases; nucleotides outside the gene matches: 5. The CDR3 is 14 amino acids. The CDR3 spells CASSLTGNNSPLHF. CDR3 coding DNA: TGTGCCAGCAGTCTGACAGGGAACAATTCACCCCTCCACTTT.

This clone came up a few times. The chain combines TRBV29-1 with TRBJ1-3, with 9 nucleotides matching TRBD1. Germline trimming cut 4 bases from V and 4 bases from J; bases unmatched to any gene: 5. The CDR3 is made up of 14 amino acids. Germline V gene lookup returns CDR1 SQVTM and CDR2 ANQGSEA. The CDR3 bases are TGCAGCGTTGGAGAGACAGGGGGAGGAAACACCATATATTTT. Its protein is CSVGETGGGNTIYF.